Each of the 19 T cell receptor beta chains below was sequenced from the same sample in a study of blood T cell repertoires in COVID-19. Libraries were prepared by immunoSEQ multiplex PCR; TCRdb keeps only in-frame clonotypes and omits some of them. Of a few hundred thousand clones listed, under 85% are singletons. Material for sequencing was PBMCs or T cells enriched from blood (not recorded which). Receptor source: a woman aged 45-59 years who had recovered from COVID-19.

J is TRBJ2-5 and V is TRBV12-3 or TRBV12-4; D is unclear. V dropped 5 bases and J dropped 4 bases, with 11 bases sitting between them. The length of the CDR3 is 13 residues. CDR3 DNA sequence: TGTGCCAGCAGTATTCAGGATCCAGAGACCCAGTACTTC. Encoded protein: CASSIQDPETQYF.

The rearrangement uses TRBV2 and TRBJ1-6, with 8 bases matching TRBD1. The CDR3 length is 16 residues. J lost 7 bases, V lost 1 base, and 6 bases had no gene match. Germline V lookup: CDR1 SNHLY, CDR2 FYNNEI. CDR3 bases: TGTGCCAGCAGTGAAGGGGAGACAGGGGCAAATTCACCCCTCCACTTT. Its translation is CASSEGETGANSPLHF.

This CDR3 is CASSYSMDWGRGGYTF. In DNA form, the CDR3 reads TGTGCCAGCAGTTACTCGATGGATTGGGGTCGGGGTGGCTACACCTTC. The chain couples TRBV6-5 to TRBJ1-2, with D hard to call. The CDR3 covers 16 residues. With 0 bases removed from V and 7 bases from J, the gap between germline ends came to 18 bases. CDR1 MNHEY and CDR2 SVGAGI come from the germline V gene.

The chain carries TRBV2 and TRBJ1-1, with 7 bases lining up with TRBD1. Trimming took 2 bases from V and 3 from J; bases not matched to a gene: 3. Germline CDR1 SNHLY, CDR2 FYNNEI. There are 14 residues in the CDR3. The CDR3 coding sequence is TGTGCCAGCAGTGAAAGGGGGCTGTACACTGAAGCTTTCTTT. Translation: CASSERGLYTEAFF.

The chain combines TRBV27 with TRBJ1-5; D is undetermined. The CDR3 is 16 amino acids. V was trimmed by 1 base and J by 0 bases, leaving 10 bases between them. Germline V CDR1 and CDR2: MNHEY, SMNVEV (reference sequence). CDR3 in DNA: TGTGCCAGCAGTTTATGGCCAGACAATAGCAATCAGCCCCAGCATTTT. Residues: CASSLWPDNSNQPQHF.

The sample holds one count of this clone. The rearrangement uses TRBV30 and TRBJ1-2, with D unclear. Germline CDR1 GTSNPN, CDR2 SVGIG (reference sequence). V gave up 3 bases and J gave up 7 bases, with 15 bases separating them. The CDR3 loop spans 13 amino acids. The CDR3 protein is CAWRALSGSGYTF. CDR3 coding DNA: TGTGCCTGGAGAGCCCTGTCGGGTTCTGGCTACACCTTC.

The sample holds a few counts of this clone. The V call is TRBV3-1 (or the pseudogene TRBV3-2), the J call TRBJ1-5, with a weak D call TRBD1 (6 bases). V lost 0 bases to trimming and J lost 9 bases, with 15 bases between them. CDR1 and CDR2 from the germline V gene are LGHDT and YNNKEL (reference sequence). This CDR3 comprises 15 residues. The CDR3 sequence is CASSQDHRGAGPQHF. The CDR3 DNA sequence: TGTGCCAGCAGCCAAGATCACCGGGGGGCTGGGCCCCAGCATTTT.

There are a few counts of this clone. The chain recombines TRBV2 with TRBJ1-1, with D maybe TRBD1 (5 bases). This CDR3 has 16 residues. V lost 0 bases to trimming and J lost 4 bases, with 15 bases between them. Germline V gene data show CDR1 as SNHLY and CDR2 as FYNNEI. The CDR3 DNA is TGTGCCAGCAGTGAAGCGCTGGGGGGGTCTACCACTGAAGCTTTCTTT. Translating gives CASSEALGGSTTEAFF.

The CDR3 nucleotides are TGTGCCAGCAGCACCCAGACAGAACTAGCCAAAAACATTCAGTACTTC. Its protein product is CASSTQTELAKNIQYF. The chain joins TRBV7-3 to TRBJ2-4, with D perhaps matching TRBD1 (5 bases). V lost 5 bases and J lost 0, with 14 bases in between. Germline loops: CDR1 SGHTA, CDR2 FQGTGA. The CDR3 is 16 residues long.

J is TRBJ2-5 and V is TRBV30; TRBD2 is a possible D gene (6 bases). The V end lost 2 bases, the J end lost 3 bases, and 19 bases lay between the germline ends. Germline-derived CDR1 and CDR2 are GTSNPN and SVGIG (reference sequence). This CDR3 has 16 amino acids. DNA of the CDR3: TGTGCCTGGAGTCCCTCCGGGACTGGATATAAAGAGACCCAGTACTTC. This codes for CAWSPSGTGYKETQYF.

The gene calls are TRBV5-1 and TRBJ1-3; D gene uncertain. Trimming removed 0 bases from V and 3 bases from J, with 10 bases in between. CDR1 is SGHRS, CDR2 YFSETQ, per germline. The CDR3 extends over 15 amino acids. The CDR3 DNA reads TGCGCCAGCAGCTTGGATCCCGGGTATGGAAACACCATATATTTT. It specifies CASSLDPGYGNTIYF.

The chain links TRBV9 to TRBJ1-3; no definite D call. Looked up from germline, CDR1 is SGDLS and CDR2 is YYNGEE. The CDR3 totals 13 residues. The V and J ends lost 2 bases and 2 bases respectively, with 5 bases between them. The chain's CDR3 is CASSVQAGNTIYF. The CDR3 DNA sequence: TGTGCCAGCAGCGTGCAGGCTGGAAACACCATATATTTT.

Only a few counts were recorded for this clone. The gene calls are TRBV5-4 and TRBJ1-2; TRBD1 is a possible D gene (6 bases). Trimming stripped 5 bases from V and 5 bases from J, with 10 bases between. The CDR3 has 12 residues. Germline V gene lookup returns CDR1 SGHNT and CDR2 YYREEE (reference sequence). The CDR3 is CASSQTGYGYTF. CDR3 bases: TGTGCCAGCAGTCAGACAGGTTATGGCTACACCTTC.

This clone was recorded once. CDR3 protein: CASSLGSGLAPYEQYF. The CDR3 bases are TGTGCCAGCAGCTTGGGATCAGGTCTAGCGCCCTACGAGCAGTACTTC. The chain recombines TRBV5-4 with TRBJ2-7; TRBD2 might be the D (6 bases). The V end was cut by 0 bases, the J end by 2 bases, with 15 bases between. Per germline, CDR1 SGHNT and CDR2 YYREEE (reference sequence). The CDR3 contains 16 residues.

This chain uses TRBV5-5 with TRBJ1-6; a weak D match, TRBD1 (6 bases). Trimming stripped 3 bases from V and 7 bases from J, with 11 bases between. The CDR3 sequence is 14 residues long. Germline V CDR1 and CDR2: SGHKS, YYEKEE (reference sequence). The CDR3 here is CASSSTGANSPLHF. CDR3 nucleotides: TGTGCCAGCAGCTCGACAGGAGCCAATTCACCCCTCCACTTT.

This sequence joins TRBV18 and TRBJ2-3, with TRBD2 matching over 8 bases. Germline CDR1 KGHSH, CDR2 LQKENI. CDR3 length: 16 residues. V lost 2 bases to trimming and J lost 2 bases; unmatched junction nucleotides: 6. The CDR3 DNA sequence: TGTGCCAGCTCACCATCGGCGGGGGGACCCACAGATACGCAGTATTTT. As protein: CASSPSAGGPTDTQYF.

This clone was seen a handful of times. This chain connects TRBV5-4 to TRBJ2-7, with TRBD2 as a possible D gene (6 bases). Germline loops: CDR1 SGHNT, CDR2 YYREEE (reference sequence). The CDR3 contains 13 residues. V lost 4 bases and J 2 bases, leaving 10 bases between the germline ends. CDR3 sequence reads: CASSAGPTYEQYF. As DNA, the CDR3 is TGTGCCAGCAGCGCGGGACCTACCTACGAGCAGTACTTC.

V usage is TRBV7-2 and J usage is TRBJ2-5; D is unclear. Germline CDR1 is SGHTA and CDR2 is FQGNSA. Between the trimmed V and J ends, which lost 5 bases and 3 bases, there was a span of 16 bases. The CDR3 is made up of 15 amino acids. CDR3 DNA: TGTGCCAGCAGCCAAGCCGAGTGGCGGAAAGAGACCCAGTACTTC. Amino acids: CASSQAEWRKETQYF.

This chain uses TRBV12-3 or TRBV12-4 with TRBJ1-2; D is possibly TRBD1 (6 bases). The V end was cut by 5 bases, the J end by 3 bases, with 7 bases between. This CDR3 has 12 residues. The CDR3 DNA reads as TGTGCCAGCAGTCGACAGGACTATGGCTACACCTTC. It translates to CASSRQDYGYTF.